The rows below give T cell receptor beta chains drawn from one sample of a study of shared clonotypes between healthy human individuals. Only in-frame clones appear in the TCRdb table, and some are missing; sequencing was by immunoSEQ multiplex PCR. In the table there are about half a million clones, roughly three quarters of which are singletons. The specimen was PBMCs. The receptor source for this set is a woman in her forties in good health. Some clones in this sample may be carry-over from other donors' samples. The CDR3 runs from the conserved cysteine through the conserved F or W. The D gene is left open where the match is weak. Size tells how often a clone was seen (once, few, many) or the class of an expanded clone, and some rows leave it out.

V: TRBV5-1; size: NA; D: NA; J: TRBJ1-5; DNA: TGCGCCAGCAGCTTGGGTCTGGGGGCTGATCAGCCCCAGCATTTT; CDR3: CASSLGLGADQPQHF
V: TRBV7-2; size: once; D: NA; J: TRBJ2-1; DNA: TGTGCCAGCAGCTTAAACGCCTACAATGAGCAGTTCTTC; CDR3: CASSLNAYNEQFF
V: TRBV7-9; size: NA; D: TRBD1; J: TRBJ2-1; DNA: TGTGCCAGCAGCCCGAGGACAGGGTCCCCCTACAATGAGCAGTTCTTC; CDR3: CASSPRTGSPYNEQFF
V: TRBV5-6; size: NA; D: NA; J: TRBJ1-6; DNA: TGTGCCAGCAGCCGACCGGGACAACCCAATTCACCCCTCCACTTT; CDR3: CASSRPGQPNSPLHF
V: TRBV27; size: NA; D: TRBD1; J: TRBJ1-2; DNA: TGTGCCAGCAGTTTAACAGGGGGCTATGGCTACACCTTC; CDR3: CASSLTGGYGYTF
V: TRBV28; size: NA; D: NA; J: TRBJ1-5; DNA: TGTGCCAGCAGCTATCGAGATCAGCCCCAGCATTTT; CDR3: CASSYRDQPQHF
V: TRBV30; size: NA; D: NA; J: TRBJ2-2; DNA: TGTGCCTGGAGTGTGGGAAGGGCACACTCCGGGGAGCTGTTTTTT; CDR3: CAWSVGRAHSGELFF
V: TRBV5-1; size: NA; D: TRBD1; J: TRBJ1-2; DNA: TGCGCCAGCAGCTCCGGACAGGGAATCAACTATGGCTACACCTTC; CDR3: CASSSGQGINYGYTF
V: TRBV4-3; size: NA; D: TRBD1; J: TRBJ1-4; DNA: TGCGCCAGCAGCCAAGCCGGGCGTACAGGGGTTAATGAAAAACTGTTTTTT; CDR3: CASSQAGRTGVNEKLFF
V: TRBV7-2; size: NA; D: TRBD1; J: TRBJ2-7; DNA: TGTGCCAGCAGCTTATTACCAGGGGGCTACGAGCAGTACTTC; CDR3: CASSLLPGGYEQYF
V: TRBV2; size: NA; D: NA; J: TRBJ2-6; DNA: TGTGCCGGTGGGGGGTCTGGGGCCAACGTCCTGACTTTC; CDR3: CAGGGSGANVLTF
V: TRBV6-5; size: NA; D: TRBD2; J: TRBJ2-7; DNA: TGTGCCAGCAGAGACGGTGGCGGGGGGCCTTACGAGCAGTACTTC; CDR3: CASRDGGGGPYEQYF
V: TRBV7-9; size: few; D: NA; J: TRBJ2-5; DNA: TGTGCCAGCAGCTTAGTGGGGGTCCAAGAGACCCAGTACTTC; CDR3: CASSLVGVQETQYF
V: TRBV5-6; size: NA; D: NA; J: TRBJ1-2; DNA: TGTGCCAGCAGCTTGCTCAGAAGCTATGGCTACACCTTC; CDR3: CASSLLRSYGYTF
V: TRBV28; size: few; D: TRBD1; J: TRBJ1-2; DNA: TGTGCCAGCAGCACAGGGGTGGCCTATGGCTACACCTTC; CDR3: CASSTGVAYGYTF
V: TRBV28; size: NA; D: TRBD1; J: TRBJ2-7; DNA: TGTGCCAGCACCCCGGGACAGAGCTCCTACGAGCAGTACTTC; CDR3: CASTPGQSSYEQYF
V: TRBV10-2; size: NA; D: NA; J: TRBJ2-7; DNA: TGCGCCAGCACCGAGGGGTTGTACGAGCAGTACTTC; CDR3: CASTEGLYEQYF
V: TRBV6-5; size: NA; D: NA; J: TRBJ1-5; DNA: TGTGCCAGCAGTTCATGGGGGGTTGGAGAGCCCCAGCATTTT; CDR3: CASSSWGVGEPQHF
V: TRBV28; size: NA; D: NA; J: TRBJ2-4; DNA: TGTGCCAGCAGTTTCCAACCTGGGGGAGGCAAAAACATTCAGTACTTC; CDR3: CASSFQPGGGKNIQYF
V: TRBV6-4; size: few; D: TRBD1; J: TRBJ2-1; DNA: TGTGCCAGCAGTCTTACCGGGACAGACAACAATGAGCAGTTCTTC; CDR3: CASSLTGTDNNEQFF
V: TRBV6-1; size: NA; D: TRBD1; J: TRBJ1-2; DNA: TGTGCCAGCAGGGGGACAGGGGCCGGCTACACCTTC; CDR3: CASRGTGAGYTF
V: TRBV10-1; size: NA; D: NA; J: TRBJ1-2; DNA: TGCGCCAGCAGGCGGGGGTACGAACCCTATGGCTACACCTTC; CDR3: CASRRGYEPYGYTF
V: TRBV27; size: NA; D: TRBD2; J: TRBJ2-5; DNA: TGTGCCAGCACCGGACTAGCGGGGGAAGAGACCCAGTACTTC; CDR3: CASTGLAGEETQYF
V: TRBV19; size: NA; D: NA; J: TRBJ1-1; DNA: TGTGCCAGTAGTATAACGGCGGCCCTGAACACTGAAGCTTTCTTT; CDR3: CASSITAALNTEAFF
V: TRBV5-1; size: once; D: NA; J: TRBJ2-2; DNA: TGCGCCAGCAGCTTGGCCTATACCGGGGAGCTGTTTTTT; CDR3: CASSLAYTGELFF
V: TRBV7-2; size: NA; D: NA; J: TRBJ2-7; DNA: TGTGCCAGCAGCCCCTGGGGGCGCACCGAGCAGTACTTC; CDR3: CASSPWGRTEQYF
V: TRBV7-2; size: NA; D: NA; J: TRBJ2-2; DNA: TGTGCCAGCAGCTTAGCTACCAACACCGGGGAGCTGTTTTTT; CDR3: CASSLATNTGELFF
V: TRBV7-2; size: NA; D: TRBD1; J: TRBJ2-7; DNA: TGTGCCAGCAGCTTATCGACAGGGGGTATATACGAGCAGTACTTC; CDR3: CASSLSTGGIYEQYF
V: TRBV7-2; size: NA; D: NA; J: TRBJ1-1; DNA: TGTGCCAGCAGGTACCAGGGGCCCAGCACTGAAGCTTTCTTT; CDR3: CASRYQGPSTEAFF
V: TRBV9; size: many; D: TRBD1; J: TRBJ1-1; DNA: TGTGCCAGCAGCGTAGGGGCGACAGGGGTCGCTGAAGCTTTCTTT; CDR3: CASSVGATGVAEAFF
V: TRBV5-4; size: few; D: NA; J: TRBJ2-7; DNA: TGTGCCAGCAGCTTGGACATGACCTACGAGCAGTACTTC; CDR3: CASSLDMTYEQYF
V: TRBV2; size: NA; D: TRBD1; J: TRBJ1-2; DNA: TGTGCCGGGACAGGGGGATATGGCTACACCTTC; CDR3: CAGTGGYGYTF
V: TRBV5-4; size: NA; D: NA; J: TRBJ2-7; DNA: TGTGCCAGCAGCTTGAGGGGGGACAACTACGAGCAGTACTTC; CDR3: CASSLRGDNYEQYF
V: TRBV29-1; size: NA; D: NA; J: TRBJ2-5; DNA: TGCAGCGTTGGCCGAGGAGGGGCGGGCGAGGAGACCCAGTACTTC; CDR3: CSVGRGGAGEETQYF
V: TRBV11-3; size: NA; D: NA; J: TRBJ2-1; DNA: TGTGCCAGCAGCTTAGGAGGTGTGTTCGTCAATGAGCAGTTCTTC; CDR3: CASSLGGVFVNEQFF
V: TRBV30; size: NA; D: NA; J: TRBJ1-4; DNA: TGTGCCTGGAGTGTACTTAGGGGCCATGAAAAACTGTTTTTT; CDR3: CAWSVLRGHEKLFF
V: TRBV6-6; size: many; D: NA; J: TRBJ2-6; DNA: TGTGCCAGCAGTTACGAGGGGGCTGGGGCCAACGTCCTGACTTTC; CDR3: CASSYEGAGANVLTF
V: TRBV28; size: once; D: NA; J: TRBJ2-7; DNA: TGTGCCAGCAGTTTGCCAGGGGCCGCATACGAGCAGTACTTC; CDR3: CASSLPGAAYEQYF
V: TRBV6-1; size: NA; D: NA; J: TRBJ1-1; DNA: TGTGCCAGCACCTCCCTGGGGGTGAACACTGAAGCTTTCTTT; CDR3: CASTSLGVNTEAFF
V: TRBV6-5; size: few; D: TRBD1; J: TRBJ2-4; DNA: TGTGCCAGCAGTGAGGACAGGGTCAGCATTCAGTACTTC; CDR3: CASSEDRVSIQYF
V: TRBV7-2; size: NA; D: NA; J: TRBJ1-2; DNA: TGTGCCAGCAGCTTAGACAGCAGGGGTCATGGCTACACCTTC; CDR3: CASSLDSRGHGYTF
V: TRBV7-5; size: NA; D: NA; J: TRBJ2-5; DNA: TGTGTCAGAAGCTTAGGGCCCTGCTACACCCCGCTGGAAGAGACCCAGTACTTC; CDR3: CVRSLGPCYTPLEETQYF
V: TRBV4-3; size: NA; D: TRBD2; J: TRBJ2-3; DNA: TGCGCCAGCAGCCTTACTAGCGGGATAACAGATACGCAGTATTTT; CDR3: CASSLTSGITDTQYF
V: TRBV6-5; size: few; D: NA; J: TRBJ2-7; DNA: TGTGCCAGCAGCCCCAGACAGACTTCCTACGAGCAGTACTTC; CDR3: CASSPRQTSYEQYF